This T cell receptor (beta chain) was sequenced in a study of blood T cells in healthy people across ages. Study-level results: Long-lived donors exceeded aged donors in naive CD4+ cells and diversity.

This clonotype was observed a few times. What it binds is not known. A J-beta primer mix and a sample-barcoded 5' primer were used in a second PCR of roughly 6 to 12 cycles. TCRdb independently ran MiXCR on the 5' RACE reads; one entry per CDR3 protein. The table records 700,000 to 900,000 distinct CDR3 sequences, 25% to 30% of them present only once. The sample was also linked to a second study, of T cells of mothers and their children. Per that paper: It was observed that no persistent microchimeric T cell clones could be detected.

Specimen: blood. The clonotype was recovered from a boy younger than 18 in good health.

The chain's CDR3 is CASSPRTEETRETQYF. The CDR3 DNA is TGTGCCAGCAGCCCGAGGACGGAAGAGACTAGAGAGACCCAGTACTTC. V gene TRBV11-2 combines with J gene TRBJ2-5, with D maybe TRBD2 (6 bases). Trimming shortened V by 5 bases and J by 4 bases, and 20 bases separated the two germline ends. This CDR3 has 16 amino acids. Germline CDR1 is SGHAT and CDR2 is FQNNGV.